This is a list of T cell receptor beta chains from one sample in a study of beta chain features in type 1 diabetes. Data came from immunoSEQ multiplex PCR; TCRdb stores just in-frame clones and leaves some out. The sample comprises 150,000 to 200,000 clones, about 13% of which are singletons, and 0.62% rests with the top ten. What was sequenced was central memory CD4+ T cells from blood. All receptors come from a woman between 18 and 29 years old in good health. CDR3s include the opening cysteine and the closing phenylalanine or tryptophan. The D gene is left open where the match is weak. A row's size may be missing; if present it is once, few, many or a size class.

DNA	CDR3	D	V	J	size
TGTGCCAGTAGGGGATTGGACAGTGTTCTCTACGAGCAGTACTTC	CASRGLDSVLYEQYF	.	TRBV19	TRBJ2-7	once
TGTGCCAGCAGTGAACAAAGGGGGTTGCGAACCGGGGAGCTGTTTTTT	CASSEQRGLRTGELFF	.	TRBV25-1	TRBJ2-2	.
TGTGCCAGCAGTGTGGACAGCCACGAGCAGTACTTC	CASSVDSHEQYF	.	TRBV2	TRBJ2-7	few
TGTGCCAGCAGCTGGGGTGGGACAGGGTACGAGCAGTACTTC	CASSWGGTGYEQYF	TRBD1	TRBV5-4	TRBJ2-7	.
TGTGCCAGCAGTGAGAATGAGGGCTACACCTTC	CASSENEGYTF	.	TRBV6-1	TRBJ1-2	few
TGTGCCACCAGCGGGACAGGTTTGGGCACTGAAGCTTTCTTT	CATSGTGLGTEAFF	TRBD1	TRBV15	TRBJ1-1	.
TGTGCCAGCAGTCAGGGTTCTGGGGCCAACGTCCTGACTTTC	CASSQGSGANVLTF	.	TRBV6-5	TRBJ2-6	few
TGTGCCAGCAGCTCCGGGACTAGCACTTACACCGGGGAGCTGTTTTTT	CASSSGTSTYTGELFF	TRBD2	TRBV7-9	TRBJ2-2	.
TGTGCCAGCAGCTTAGCGATTCCGGGACAGGGTCGAGAGACCCAGTACTTC	CASSLAIPGQGRETQYF	TRBD1	TRBV7-9	TRBJ2-5	many
TGTGCCAGCAGCTCACAGGGTTGGGGCACTGAAGCTTTCTTT	CASSSQGWGTEAFF	.	TRBV7-2	TRBJ1-1	.